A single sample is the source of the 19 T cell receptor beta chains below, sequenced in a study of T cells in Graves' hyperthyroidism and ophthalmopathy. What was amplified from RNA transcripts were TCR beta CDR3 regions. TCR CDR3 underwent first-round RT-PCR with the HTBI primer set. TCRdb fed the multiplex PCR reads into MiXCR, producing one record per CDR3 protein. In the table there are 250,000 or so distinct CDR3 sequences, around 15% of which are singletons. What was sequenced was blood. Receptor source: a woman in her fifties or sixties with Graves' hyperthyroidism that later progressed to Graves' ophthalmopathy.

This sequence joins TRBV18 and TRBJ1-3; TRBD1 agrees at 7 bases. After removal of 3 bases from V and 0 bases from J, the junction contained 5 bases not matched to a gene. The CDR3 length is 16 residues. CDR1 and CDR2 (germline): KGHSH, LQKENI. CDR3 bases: TGTGCCAGCTCACCGGGACAGCCAAACTCTGGAAACACCATATATTTT. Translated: CASSPGQPNSGNTIYF.

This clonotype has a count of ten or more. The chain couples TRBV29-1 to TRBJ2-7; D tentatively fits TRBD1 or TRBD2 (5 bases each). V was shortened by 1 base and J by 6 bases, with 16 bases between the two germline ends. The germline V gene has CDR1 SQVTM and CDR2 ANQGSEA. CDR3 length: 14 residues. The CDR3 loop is CSVEASVIGGEQYF. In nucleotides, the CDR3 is TGCAGCGTTGAAGCCAGCGTAATTGGGGGCGAGCAGTACTTC.

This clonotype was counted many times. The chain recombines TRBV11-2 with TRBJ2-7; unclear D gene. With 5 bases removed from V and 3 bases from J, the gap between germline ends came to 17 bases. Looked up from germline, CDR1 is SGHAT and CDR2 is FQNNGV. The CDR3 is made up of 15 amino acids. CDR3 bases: TGTGCCAGCAGCCCCCCCGGGTTGAAGGACTACGAGCAGTACTTC. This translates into CASSPPGLKDYEQYF.

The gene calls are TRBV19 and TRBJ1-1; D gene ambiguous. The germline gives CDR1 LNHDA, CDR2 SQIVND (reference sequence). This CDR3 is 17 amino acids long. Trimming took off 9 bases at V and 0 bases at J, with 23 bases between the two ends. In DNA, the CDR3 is TGTGCCAGCCCTCCTGCCACCACGGGGAATATGAACACTGAAGCTTTCTTT. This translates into CASPPATTGNMNTEAFF.

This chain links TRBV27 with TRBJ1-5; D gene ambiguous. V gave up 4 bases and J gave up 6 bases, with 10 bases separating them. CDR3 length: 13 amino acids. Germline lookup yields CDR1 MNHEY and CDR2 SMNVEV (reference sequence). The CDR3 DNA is TGTGCCAGCAGTTCCGGGTTGGGTCAGCCCCAGCATTTT. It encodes CASSSGLGQPQHF.

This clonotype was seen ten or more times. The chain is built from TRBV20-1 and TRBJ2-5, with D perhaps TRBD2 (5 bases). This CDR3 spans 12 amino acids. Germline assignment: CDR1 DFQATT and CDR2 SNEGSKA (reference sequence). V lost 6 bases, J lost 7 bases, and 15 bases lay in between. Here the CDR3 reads CSAPEGGWTQYF. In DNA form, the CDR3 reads TGCAGTGCCCCTGAGGGTGGCTGGACCCAGTACTTC.

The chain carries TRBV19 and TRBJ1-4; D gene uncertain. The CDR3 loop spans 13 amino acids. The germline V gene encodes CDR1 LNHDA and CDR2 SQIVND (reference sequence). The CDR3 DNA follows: TGTGCGACCCGGGAGTCCGCTAATGAAAAACTGTTTTTT. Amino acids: CATRESANEKLFF.

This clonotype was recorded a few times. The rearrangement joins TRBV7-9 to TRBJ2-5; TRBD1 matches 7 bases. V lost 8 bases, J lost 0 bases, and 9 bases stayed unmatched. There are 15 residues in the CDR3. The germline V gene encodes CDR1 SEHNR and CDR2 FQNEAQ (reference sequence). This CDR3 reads CASLTSGGHQETQYF. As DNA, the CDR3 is TGTGCCAGCTTAACCTCAGGGGGACACCAAGAGACCCAGTACTTC. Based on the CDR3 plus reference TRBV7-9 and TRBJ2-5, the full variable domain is DTGVSQNPRHKITKRGQNVTFRCDPISEHNRLYWYRQTLGQGPEFLTYFQNEAQLEKSRLLSDRFSAERPKGSFSTLEIQRTEQGDSAMYLCASLTSGGHQETQYFGPGTRLLVL.

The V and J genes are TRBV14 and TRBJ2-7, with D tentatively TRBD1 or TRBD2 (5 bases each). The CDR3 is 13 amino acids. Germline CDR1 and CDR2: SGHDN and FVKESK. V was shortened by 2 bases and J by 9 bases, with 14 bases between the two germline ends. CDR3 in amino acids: CASSQQGLLGQYF. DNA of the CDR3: TGTGCCAGCAGCCAACAGGGCTTACTAGGGCAGTACTTC.

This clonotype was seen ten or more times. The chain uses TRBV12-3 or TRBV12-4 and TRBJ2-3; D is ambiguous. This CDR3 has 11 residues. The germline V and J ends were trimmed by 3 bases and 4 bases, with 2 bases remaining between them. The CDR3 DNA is TGTGCCAGCAGTTTTGCAGATACGCAGTATTTT. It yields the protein CASSFADTQYF.

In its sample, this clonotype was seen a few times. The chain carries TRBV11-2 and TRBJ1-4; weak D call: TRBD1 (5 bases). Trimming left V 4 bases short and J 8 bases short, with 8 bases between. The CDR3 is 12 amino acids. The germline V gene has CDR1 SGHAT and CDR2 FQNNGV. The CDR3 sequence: CASSSEGEKLFF. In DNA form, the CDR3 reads TGTGCCAGCAGCTCGGAGGGGGAAAAACTGTTTTTT.

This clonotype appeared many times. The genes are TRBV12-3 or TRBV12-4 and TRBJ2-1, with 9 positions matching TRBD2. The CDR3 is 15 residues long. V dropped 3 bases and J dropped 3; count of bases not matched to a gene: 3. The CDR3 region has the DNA TGTGCCAGCAGTTTTGTAGCGGGAGTCTACAATGAGCAGTTCTTC. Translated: CASSFVAGVYNEQFF.

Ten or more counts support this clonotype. The CDR3 DNA reads TGTGCCAGCACCGAGCAGGGGGGTAGCAATCAGCCCCAGCATTTT. Translating gives CASTEQGGSNQPQHF. The rearrangement uses TRBV6-1 and TRBJ1-5; 7 bases agree with TRBD1. The CDR3 length is 15 residues. Trimming cost V 7 bases and J 0 bases; bases outside gene matches: 6. Germline V gene data show CDR1 as MNHNS and CDR2 as SASEGT.

The CDR3 sequence is CASEGGAPRLNYGYTF. The DNA of the CDR3 is TGTGCCTCGGAGGGGGGCGCACCGAGGCTAAACTATGGCTACACCTTC. V gene TRBV30 combines with J gene TRBJ1-2; TRBD1 is a possible D gene (6 bases). Germline V CDR1 and CDR2: GTSNPN, SVGIG (reference sequence). The CDR3 runs 16 residues. V was pared by 7 bases and J by 2 bases, with 23 bases between.

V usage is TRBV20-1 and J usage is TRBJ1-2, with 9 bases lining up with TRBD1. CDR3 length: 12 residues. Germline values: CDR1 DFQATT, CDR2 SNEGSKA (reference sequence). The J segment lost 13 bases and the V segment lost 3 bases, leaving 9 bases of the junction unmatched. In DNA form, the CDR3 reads TGCAGTGCTAGCCCGGGACAGGGTTTTTTCACCTTC. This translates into CSASPGQGFFTF.

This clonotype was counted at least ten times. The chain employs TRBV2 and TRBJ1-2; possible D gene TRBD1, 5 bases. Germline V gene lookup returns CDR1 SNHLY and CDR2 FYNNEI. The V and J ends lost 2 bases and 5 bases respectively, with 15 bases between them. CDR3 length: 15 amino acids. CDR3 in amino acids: CASSETDSRIYGYTF. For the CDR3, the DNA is TGTGCCAGCAGTGAAACCGACAGTCGAATATATGGCTACACCTTC.

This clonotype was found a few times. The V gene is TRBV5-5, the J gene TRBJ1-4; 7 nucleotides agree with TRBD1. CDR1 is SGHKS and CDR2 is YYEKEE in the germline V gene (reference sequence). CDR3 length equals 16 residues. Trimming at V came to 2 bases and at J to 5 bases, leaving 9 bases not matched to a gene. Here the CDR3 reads CASSFIPGQRNEKLFF. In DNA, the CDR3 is TGTGCCAGCAGCTTCATACCGGGACAGAGGAATGAAAAACTGTTTTTT.

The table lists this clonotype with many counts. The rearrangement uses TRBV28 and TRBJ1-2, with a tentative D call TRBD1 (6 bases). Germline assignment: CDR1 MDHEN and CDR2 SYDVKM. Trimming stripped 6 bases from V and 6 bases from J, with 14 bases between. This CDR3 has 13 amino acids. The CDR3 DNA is TGTGCCAGCAGCCCAACAGGGAGAGATGGCTACACCTTC. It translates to CASSPTGRDGYTF.

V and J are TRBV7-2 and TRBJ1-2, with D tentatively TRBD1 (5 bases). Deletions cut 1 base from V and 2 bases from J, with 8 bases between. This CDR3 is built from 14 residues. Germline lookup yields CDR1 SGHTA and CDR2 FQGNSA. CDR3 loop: CASSLEDRNYGYTF. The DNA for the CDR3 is TGTGCCAGCAGCTTAGAAGACAGAAACTATGGCTACACCTTC.